Following are 25 T cell receptor beta chains from one sample sequenced in a study of human thymus T cells. Repertoires were generated with immunoSEQ multiplex PCR, while TCRdb's copy carries only in-frame clones and drops some. Of 45,000 to 75,000 clones listed, around 94% are singletons. The sequenced material came from blood. The receptors stem from a boy under three years old with a congenital heart defect but otherwise immunologically healthy.

V gene TRBV28 combines with J gene TRBJ2-3, with TRBD1 as a possible D gene (6 bases). Germline lookup yields CDR1 MDHEN and CDR2 SYDVKM. Trimming took off 5 bases at V and 2 bases at J, with 11 bases between the two ends. CDR3 length: 14 amino acids. CDR3 loop: CASSPGQNTDTQYF. CDR3 sequence (DNA): TGTGCCAGCAGTCCGGGACAAAACACAGATACGCAGTATTTT.

V gene TRBV28 combines with J gene TRBJ2-3; 10 nucleotides line up with TRBD2. The CDR3 is 16 residues long. CDR1 and CDR2 (germline): MDHEN, SYDVKM. J gave up 1 base and V 4 bases, and 5 bases lay outside the gene matches. CDR3: CASSYTSGVGTDTQYF. DNA of the CDR3: TGTGCCAGCAGTTACACTAGCGGGGTGGGCACAGATACGCAGTATTTT.

The V gene is TRBV11-3, the J gene TRBJ2-1; 8 bases agree with TRBD2. Looked up from germline, CDR1 is SGHNT and CDR2 is YENEEA. With V trimmed by 3 bases and J by 7 bases, 5 bases remained unmatched. This CDR3 is built from 14 residues. This CDR3 reads CASSFSGVGNEQFF. Written as DNA, the CDR3 is TGTGCCAGCAGCTTTAGCGGGGTGGGTAATGAGCAGTTCTTC. The variable domain in full, with the rest retrieved from reference TRBV11-3 and TRBJ2-1, is EAGVVQSPRYKIIEKKQPVAFWCNPISGHNTLYWYLQNLGQGPELLIRYENEEAVDDSQLPKDRFSAERLKGVDSTLKIQPAELGDSAVYLCASSFSGVGNEQFFGPGTRLTVL.

Only one count was recorded for this clone. The chain couples TRBV9 to TRBJ2-7; D may be TRBD2 (6 bases). The germline gives CDR1 SGDLS, CDR2 YYNGEE. This CDR3 has 16 amino acids. Between the trimmed V and J ends, which lost 0 bases and 0 bases, there was a span of 13 bases. The CDR3 nucleotides read TGTGCCAGCAGCGTAGAGGCGGGGAGGAGCTCCTACGAGCAGTACTTC. This gives the protein CASSVEAGRSSYEQYF.

This rearrangement joins TRBV4-2 to TRBJ2-5; TRBD2 agrees at 15 bases. The J segment lost 2 bases and the V segment lost 4 bases, leaving 14 bases of the junction unmatched. Germline V CDR1 and CDR2: LGHNA, YNFKEQ. This CDR3 region has 20 residues. CDR3 bases: TGTGCCAGCAGCCCGTCTCGTCCGGGACTAGCGGGGGGCTATCAAGAGACCCAGTACTTC. Protein product: CASSPSRPGLAGGYQETQYF.

The rearrangement joins TRBV7-2 to TRBJ1-6; D is uncertain. The germline V gene has CDR1 SGHTA and CDR2 FQGNSA. The V and J ends lost 2 bases and 0 bases respectively, with 11 bases between them. The CDR3 length is 17 residues. The CDR3 DNA is TGTGCCAGCAGCTTAAACCGGGGAAGCTCCTATAATTCACCCCTCCACTTT. Its protein is CASSLNRGSSYNSPLHF.

CDR3 loop: CASSLRGLASYNEQFF. The CDR3 DNA sequence: TGTGCCAGCAGCTTGAGGGGACTAGCCTCCTACAATGAGCAGTTCTTC. The chain employs TRBV5-6 and TRBJ2-1; 9 nucleotides agree with TRBD2. CDR1 is SGHDT and CDR2 is YYEEEE in the germline V gene. This CDR3 region has 16 residues. J lost 0 bases, V lost 1 base, and 2 bases had no gene match.

This chain joins TRBV5-4 and TRBJ2-3; D is perhaps TRBD1 (6 bases). V shed 3 bases and J shed 3 bases, with 11 bases lying between them. The CDR3 is 14 residues long. Germline assignment: CDR1 SGHNT and CDR2 YYREEE (reference sequence). CDR3 sequence reads: CASSSRDKTDTQYF. In nucleotides, the CDR3 is TGTGCCAGCAGCTCCCGGGACAAAACAGATACGCAGTATTTT.

J is TRBJ2-1 and V is TRBV9; 8 bases map to TRBD2. The junction had 10 bases not matched to a gene; V was cut back by 3 bases and J by 8 bases. The CDR3 covers 15 residues. CDR1 is SGDLS, CDR2 YYNGEE, per germline. CDR3 sequence: CASSEGTRVIHEQFF. CDR3 DNA: TGTGCCAGCAGCGAGGGGACTAGGGTAATACATGAGCAGTTCTTC.

The chain joins TRBV28 to TRBJ2-7; the D call may be TRBD1 or TRBD2 (5 bases each). Germline-derived CDR1 and CDR2 are MDHEN and SYDVKM. V gave up 8 bases and J gave up 9 bases, with 11 bases separating them. CDR3 length: 10 amino acids. The DNA for the CDR3 is TGTGCCAGCGGGGACGGTTGGCAGTACTTC. Encoded protein: CASGDGWQYF.

The V and J genes are TRBV21-1 and TRBJ2-2; TRBD2, the table's D call, was not compared with the DNA. TRBV21-1 is a pseudogene. The CDR3 consists of 15 residues. The CDR3 DNA reads TGTGCCAGCACAGGAGGCCGGGCGAACACCGGGGAGCTGTTTTTT. Its translation: CASTGGRANTGELFF.

This rearrangement joins TRBV30 to TRBJ2-7; D is perhaps TRBD2 (7 bases). CDR3 length equals 15 residues. V was pared by 0 bases and J by 0 bases, with 12 bases between. Germline-derived CDR1 and CDR2 are GTSNPN and SVGIG (reference sequence). Written as DNA, the CDR3 is TGTGCCTGGAGTGTTTGGCGGGGGCACTCCTACGAGCAGTACTTC. Protein product: CAWSVWRGHSYEQYF.

The rearrangement joins TRBV5-6 to TRBJ2-3, with D tentatively TRBD1 (6 bases). This CDR3 is 13 amino acids long. Trimming removed 0 bases at V and 8 bases at J, with 10 bases between. From germline, CDR1 is SGHDT and CDR2 YYEEEE. CDR3 amino acids: CASSLGQAATQYF. CDR3 coding DNA: TGTGCCAGCAGCTTGGGACAGGCCGCTACGCAGTATTTT.

V usage is TRBV19 and J usage is TRBJ2-4, with D possibly being TRBD2 (6 bases). V was pared by 1 base and J by 6 bases, with 10 bases between. In germline, CDR1 is LNHDA, CDR2 SQIVND (reference sequence). The CDR3 sequence is 14 residues long. The CDR3 is CASSIVRGTNIQYF. The CDR3 DNA reads as TGTGCCAGTAGTATAGTCCGGGGGACAAACATTCAGTACTTC.

The chain is built from TRBV5-6 and TRBJ2-7; the match to TRBD2 covers 12 bases. Germline assignment: CDR1 SGHDT and CDR2 YYEEEE. The CDR3 totals 14 residues. Trimming cost V 1 base and J 4 bases; bases outside gene matches: 0. The chain's CDR3 is CASSLTSGRYEQYF. In DNA form, the CDR3 reads TGTGCCAGCAGCTTGACTAGCGGGAGGTACGAGCAGTACTTC.

The chain uses TRBV28 and TRBJ1-5, with D possibly being TRBD1 (6 bases). In germline, CDR1 is MDHEN, CDR2 SYDVKM. With 4 bases removed from V and 5 bases from J, the gap between germline ends came to 15 bases. CDR3 length equals 15 residues. CDR3 residues: CASSSLGQPHQPQHF. The CDR3 region has the DNA TGTGCCAGCAGTTCTCTCGGACAGCCGCATCAGCCCCAGCATTTT.

This rearrangement joins TRBV4-2 to TRBJ2-7; TRBD2 might be the D (6 bases). Germline V CDR1 and CDR2: LGHNA, YNFKEQ. Deletions cut 1 base from V and 1 base from J, with 17 bases between. This CDR3 region has 17 residues. In DNA, the CDR3 is TGTGCCAGCAGCCAAGCCTCCCTGGGGACTGTTTCCTACGAGCAGTACTTC. Translated, it gives CASSQASLGTVSYEQYF.

This chain links TRBV4-2 with TRBJ1-4; D perhaps matches TRBD1 (6 bases). Trimming pared 0 bases from V and 2 bases from J, leaving 13 bases between. Per germline, CDR1 LGHNA and CDR2 YNFKEQ. The CDR3 totals 17 residues. The CDR3 here is CASSQDYRGNTNEKLFF. The CDR3 nucleotides read TGTGCCAGCAGCCAAGATTATAGGGGGAACACTAATGAAAAACTGTTTTTT.

A word on this clone: Additional DNA sequences in this sample encode the identical CDR3. CDR3: CASSSYNEQFF. Here the CDR3 DNA reads TGTGCCAGCAGTTCCTACAATGAGCAGTTCTTC. This chain connects TRBV28 to TRBJ2-1; no firm D call. The CDR3 consists of 11 residues. Germline V gene data show CDR1 as MDHEN and CDR2 as SYDVKM. V dropped 4 bases and J dropped 2 bases, with 0 bases sitting between them.

The chain links TRBV19 to TRBJ2-2, with TRBD2 as a possible D gene (5 bases). V was shortened by 5 bases and J by 7 bases, with 14 bases between the two germline ends. The CDR3 runs 14 residues. Germline loops: CDR1 LNHDA, CDR2 SQIVND (reference sequence). CDR3 bases: TGTGCCAGTAGTTTACTAGTTGGAGACGGGGAGCTGTTTTTT. Translating it yields CASSLLVGDGELFF.

The V and J genes are TRBV19 and TRBJ2-1; 9 bases agree with TRBD1. The CDR3 runs to 14 residues. Trimming took 5 bases from V and 6 from J; bases not matched to a gene: 5. Germline CDR1 and CDR2: LNHDA and SQIVND (reference sequence). The CDR3 DNA reads as TGTGCCAGTAGTGGAGGGACAGGGTTCAATGAGCAGTTCTTC. It yields the protein CASSGGTGFNEQFF.

The CDR3 sequence: CASSFRPSSFAATDTQYF. CDR3 nucleotide sequence: TGTGCCAGCAGCTTCCGCCCCTCCTCCTTCGCGGCGACAGATACGCAGTATTTT. The gene calls are TRBV7-2 and TRBJ2-3; D unresolved. V was cut by 3 bases and J by 3 bases, with 22 bases left in between. Germline V gene sequence: CDR1 SGHTA, CDR2 FQGNSA. The CDR3 extends over 18 amino acids.

J is TRBJ1-1 and V is TRBV5-1; 8 bases line up with TRBD1. CDR3 length: 15 amino acids. In germline, CDR1 is SGHRS, CDR2 YFSETQ. J was trimmed by 6 bases and V by 3 bases; bases with no gene match: 10. CDR3 in DNA: TGCGCCAGCAGCTCAAGTGGCAGGGGGCAATCTGAAGCTTTCTTT. Its translation: CASSSSGRGQSEAFF.

The gene calls are TRBV14 and TRBJ2-7; TRBD2 matches 13 bases. The CDR3 runs 15 residues. Germline V CDR1 and CDR2: SGHDN, FVKESK. The trim removed 8 bases at V and 3 bases at J, leaving 7 bases unmatched. The CDR3: CASQKGLAGDYEQYF. DNA of the CDR3: TGTGCCAGCCAGAAAGGACTAGCGGGGGACTACGAGCAGTACTTC.

The chain is built from TRBV2 and TRBJ2-3, with TRBD2 matching over 9 bases. CDR1 and CDR2 from the germline V gene are SNHLY and FYNNEI. The V segment lost 2 bases and the J segment 8 bases; nucleotides outside the gene matches: 5. This CDR3 contains 14 residues. The CDR3 protein is CASSELAGVGTQYF. CDR3 bases: TGTGCCAGCAGTGAATTAGCGGGGGTGGGTACGCAGTATTTT. Full variable domain (missing parts from reference TRBV2 and TRBJ2-3): EPEVTQTPSHQVTQMGQEVILRCVPISNHLYFYWYRQILGQKVEFLVSFYNNEISEKSEIFDDQFSVERPDGSNFTLKIRSTKLEDSAMYFCASSELAGVGTQYFGPGTRLTVL.